The rows below give T cell receptor beta chains drawn from one sample of a study of CD8 T cells in ankylosing spondylitis. TCRdb reanalysed the 5' RACE reads using MiXCR and keeps one entry per CDR3 protein. The data hold hundreds of thousands of distinct CDR3 sequences, with around 11% observed a single time. Source material: blood, either unsorted or a sorted T cell fraction (not recorded which). The receptors come from a male donor with ankylosing spondylitis. The CDR3 runs from the conserved cysteine through the conserved F or W. Fields, in order: D gene, J gene, clone size, CDR3 length, V gene, CDR3 DNA, CDR3 protein. A D gene is named only where the DNA matches it firmly. Some rows have no size entry. The others give once, few or many, or a class for an expanded clone.

d_call: TRBD2; j_call: TRBJ2-1; clone_size: few; cdr3_length: 14; v_call: TRBV3-1; cdr3_nt: TGTGCCAGTAGACTAGCGGGAGACAGCAATGAGCAGTTCTTC; cdr3_aa: CASRLAGDSNEQFF
d_call: -; j_call: TRBJ2-4; clone_size: many; cdr3_length: 17; v_call: TRBV7-2; cdr3_nt: TGTGCCAGCAGCCCGAGGGCTAGCGCGCTAGCCAAAAACATTCAGTACTTC; cdr3_aa: CASSPRASALAKNIQYF
d_call: -; j_call: TRBJ1-4; clone_size: -; cdr3_length: 14; v_call: TRBV20-1; cdr3_nt: TGCAGTGCAATTTCTGACAGGTTGCTTGAAAAACTGTTTTTT; cdr3_aa: CSAISDRLLEKLFF
d_call: -; j_call: TRBJ2-5; clone_size: -; cdr3_length: 10; v_call: TRBV20-1; cdr3_nt: TGCAGTGCTGAACAGGAGACCCAGTACTTC; cdr3_aa: CSAEQETQYF
d_call: TRBD1; j_call: TRBJ2-4; clone_size: many; cdr3_length: 13; v_call: TRBV28; cdr3_nt: TGTGCCAGCAACAGGGGAAGCAAAAACATTCAGTACTTC; cdr3_aa: CASNRGSKNIQYF
d_call: -; j_call: TRBJ1-3; clone_size: few; cdr3_length: 16; v_call: TRBV11-3; cdr3_nt: TGTGCCAGCAGTGGAACCACTCAGGGCTCAGGAAACACCATATATTTT; cdr3_aa: CASSGTTQGSGNTIYF
d_call: TRBD2; j_call: TRBJ2-4; clone_size: -; cdr3_length: 15; v_call: TRBV18; cdr3_nt: TGTGCCAGCGCCACTAGCGGGGGGGCTGGAAACATTCAGTACTTC; cdr3_aa: CASATSGGAGNIQYF
d_call: -; j_call: TRBJ1-2; clone_size: -; cdr3_length: 13; v_call: TRBV20-1; cdr3_nt: TGCAGTGCTAATAGCTACAGAAACTATGGCTACACCTTC; cdr3_aa: CSANSYRNYGYTF
d_call: -; j_call: TRBJ1-6; clone_size: -; cdr3_length: 12; v_call: TRBV28; cdr3_nt: TGTGCCAGCAGCCCACAGGGCTCACCCCTCCACTTT; cdr3_aa: CASSPQGSPLHF
d_call: TRBD1; j_call: TRBJ1-3; clone_size: -; cdr3_length: 18; v_call: TRBV19; cdr3_nt: TGTGCCAGTAGTATACGGGGGACAGGACTTACCTCTGGAAACACCATATATTTT; cdr3_aa: CASSIRGTGLTSGNTIYF
d_call: TRBD2; j_call: TRBJ2-5; clone_size: -; cdr3_length: 13; v_call: TRBV20-1; cdr3_nt: TGCAGGGCGGTTCTGGGACTAGATCACTTGGGGTACTTC; cdr3_aa: CRAVLGLDHLGYF
d_call: TRBD2; j_call: TRBJ2-5; clone_size: few; cdr3_length: 14; v_call: TRBV28; cdr3_nt: TGTGCCAGCAGACCTAGACTAGCGGGGAAGACCCAGTACTTC; cdr3_aa: CASRPRLAGKTQYF
d_call: TRBD1; j_call: TRBJ1-1; clone_size: many; cdr3_length: 12; v_call: TRBV20-1; cdr3_nt: TGCAGTTCAAAACAGGGGGTCACTGAAGCTTTCTTT; cdr3_aa: CSSKQGVTEAFF
d_call: -; j_call: TRBJ2-1; clone_size: many; cdr3_length: 13; v_call: TRBV20-1; cdr3_nt: TGCAGTGCCCAGCCGTGGGATTACAATGAGCAGTTCTTC; cdr3_aa: CSAQPWDYNEQFF
d_call: -; j_call: TRBJ2-3; clone_size: many; cdr3_length: 12; v_call: TRBV7-2; cdr3_nt: TGTGCCAGCAGCTTTGATGACGGGACGCAGTATTTT; cdr3_aa: CASSFDDGTQYF
d_call: -; j_call: TRBJ2-5; clone_size: many; cdr3_length: 15; v_call: TRBV7-2; cdr3_nt: TGTGCCAGCAGCTTAGCGCAAGGGAAGGAAGGGACCCAGTACTTC; cdr3_aa: CASSLAQGKEGTQYF
d_call: -; j_call: TRBJ2-7; clone_size: -; cdr3_length: 15; v_call: TRBV4-2; cdr3_nt: TGTGCCAGCAGCCAAGATGGCAGGGGGGTCTACGAGCAGTACTTC; cdr3_aa: CASSQDGRGVYEQYF
d_call: -; j_call: TRBJ1-2; clone_size: -; cdr3_length: 13; v_call: TRBV7-9; cdr3_nt: TGTGCCAGCAGCCCAGAGTCGTTGAGGGGCTACACCTTC; cdr3_aa: CASSPESLRGYTF
d_call: -; j_call: TRBJ2-7; clone_size: -; cdr3_length: 14; v_call: TRBV6-2/TRBV6-3; cdr3_nt: TGTGCCTCCTCTCGAGGGGGTCTGGTATCGTGGCAGTACTTC; cdr3_aa: CASSRGGLVSWQYF
d_call: -; j_call: TRBJ2-1; clone_size: once; cdr3_length: 12; v_call: TRBV10-3; cdr3_nt: TGTGCCATCAGTGAACGGCCTTTGCGGCAGTTCTTC; cdr3_aa: CAISERPLRQFF
d_call: TRBD1; j_call: TRBJ2-3; clone_size: few; cdr3_length: 16; v_call: TRBV20-1; cdr3_nt: TGCAGTCTCCTCGGGGGACAGGGGTATAGTACAGATACGCAGTATTTT; cdr3_aa: CSLLGGQGYSTDTQYF
d_call: TRBD2; j_call: TRBJ2-1; clone_size: -; cdr3_length: 15; v_call: TRBV10-1; cdr3_nt: TGCGCCAGCAGCAAATGGACTAGCGGGAGCTATGAGCAGTTCTTC; cdr3_aa: CASSKWTSGSYEQFF
d_call: -; j_call: TRBJ1-2; clone_size: few; cdr3_length: 12; v_call: TRBV12-3/TRBV12-4; cdr3_nt: TGTGCCAGCAGTTTACGGGGTCATGGCTACACCTTC; cdr3_aa: CASSLRGHGYTF
d_call: -; j_call: TRBJ1-1; clone_size: few; cdr3_length: 12; v_call: TRBV6-2/TRBV6-3; cdr3_nt: TGTGCCAGCAGTCAGGGAGTCACTGAAGCTTTCTTT; cdr3_aa: CASSQGVTEAFF
d_call: -; j_call: TRBJ1-2; clone_size: -; cdr3_length: 16; v_call: TRBV5-1; cdr3_nt: TGCGCCAGCAGCTTAGGAGTCGTTCACACCTACTATGGCTACACCTTC; cdr3_aa: CASSLGVVHTYYGYTF
d_call: TRBD1; j_call: TRBJ1-2; clone_size: -; cdr3_length: 14; v_call: TRBV24-1; cdr3_nt: TGTGCCACCAGTGATTGGACAGGAATCGATGGCTACACCTTC; cdr3_aa: CATSDWTGIDGYTF
d_call: -; j_call: TRBJ2-7; clone_size: many; cdr3_length: 14; v_call: TRBV29-1; cdr3_nt: TGCAGCGTAAGGAAAGCAATGAGCTCCTACGAGCAGTACTTC; cdr3_aa: CSVRKAMSSYEQYF
d_call: TRBD2; j_call: TRBJ2-7; clone_size: few; cdr3_length: 17; v_call: TRBV7-2; cdr3_nt: TGTGCCAGCAGCTCAGTCCTTGCTAGCGGTTTTTCCTACGAGCAGTACTTC; cdr3_aa: CASSSVLASGFSYEQYF